Listed below are T cell receptor beta chains from one sample, sequenced in a study of T cell responses to AZD1222 COVID-19 vaccine. Profiling relied on immunoSEQ multiplex PCR, and the TCRdb table lists in-frame clones only, not all of them. This sample has 59,000 or so clones, with about 80% found just once. The sample here was peripheral blood, taken on day 0 of AZD1222 vaccination. Every receptor here comes from an adult in good health. The CDR3 runs from the conserved cysteine through the conserved F or W. The D gene is left open where the match is weak. Not all rows give a size; the values are once, few, many and, for expanded clones, a class.

j_call clone_size d_call v_call cdr3_aa cdr3_nt
TRBJ2-7 . . TRBV7-2 CASRFPASYEQYF TGTGCCAGCAGGTTTCCGGCCTCCTACGAGCAGTACTTC
TRBJ1-5 . . TRBV19 CASRDEGPGNQPQHF TGTGCCAGTAGGGACGAGGGGCCGGGCAATCAGCCCCAGCATTTT
TRBJ1-3 . . TRBV25-1 CASSEYGVSGNTIYF TGTGCCAGCAGTGAATACGGGGTCTCTGGAAACACCATATATTTT
TRBJ1-2 . . TRBV14 CASSPWGFGYGYTF TGTGCCAGCAGCCCGTGGGGTTTTGGCTATGGCTACACCTTC
TRBJ2-7 few TRBD2 TRBV5-1 CASMVTSGGAAYEQYF TGCGCCAGCATGGTGACTAGCGGGGGAGCGGCCTACGAGCAGTACTTC
TRBJ1-1 once TRBD1 TRBV4-3 CASSQDATGNAFF TGCGCCAGCAGCCAAGATGCGACAGGGAACGCTTTCTTT
TRBJ2-5 once . TRBV4-1 CASSQEGSTAWGETQYF TGCGCCAGCAGCCAAGAAGGATCGACGGCGTGGGGAGAGACCCAGTACTTC
TRBJ1-2 . . TRBV3-1/TRBV3-2 CASSPKGSYGYTF TGTGCCAGCAGCCCCAAAGGGTCCTATGGCTACACCTTC
TRBJ2-1 . TRBD2 TRBV6-4 CASSGLAGVLAEQFF TGTGCCAGCAGCGGACTAGCGGGAGTATTGGCTGAGCAGTTCTTC
TRBJ1-2 . . TRBV9 CASSRGGLTNGYTF TGTGCCAGCAGCCGTGGGGGGTTGACGAACGGCTACACCTTC
TRBJ1-6 once . TRBV3-1/TRBV3-2 CASSQILGANSPLHF TGTGCCAGCAGCCAAATCTTGGGGGCAAATTCACCCCTCCACTTT
TRBJ2-5 . TRBD2 TRBV5-1 CASSFSGVGKETQYF TGCGCCAGCAGCTTCAGCGGGGTAGGAAAAGAGACCCAGTACTTC
TRBJ1-2 . TRBD1 TRBV14 CASRPSGQANYGYTF TGTGCCAGCCGACCCTCGGGACAGGCGAACTATGGCTACACCTTC
TRBJ2-7 . . TRBV21-1 CASSKAPGTSFYEQYF TGTGCCAGCAGCAAAGCTCCCGGGACATCATTCTACGAGCAGTACTTC
TRBJ1-1 . . TRBV30 CAWARILNTEAFF TGTGCCTGGGCACGGATCCTCAACACTGAAGCTTTCTTT
TRBJ1-2 few TRBD1 TRBV2 CASSEWDRGLYGYTF TGTGCCAGCAGTGAATGGGACAGGGGCCTCTATGGCTACACCTTC
TRBJ2-7 . TRBD2 TRBV11-2 CASSLGLAVYEQYF TGTGCCAGCAGCTTAGGGCTAGCGGTCTACGAGCAGTACTTC
TRBJ2-1 . TRBD2 TRBV20-1 CSASGSGSTDEQFF TGCAGTGCTAGTGGTAGCGGGAGCACGGATGAGCAGTTCTTC
TRBJ1-1 . TRBD1 TRBV7-9 CASSPWDRLNTEAFF TGTGCCAGCAGCCCCTGGGACAGGCTGAACACTGAAGCTTTCTTT
TRBJ1-5 . . TRBV12-3/TRBV12-4 CASSFGNQPQHF TGTGCCAGCAGTTTCGGCAATCAGCCCCAGCATTTT
TRBJ1-6 . . TRBV6-5 CASSRDGYNSPLHF TGTGCCAGCAGTCGGGACGGATATAATTCACCCCTCCACTTT
TRBJ2-1 . . TRBV4-1 CASSQDGAGTYNEQFF TGCGCCAGCAGCCAAGACGGGGCAGGGACCTACAATGAGCAGTTCTTC
TRBJ2-7 . TRBD2 TRBV6-5 CASSSTSQTSYEQYF TGTGCCAGCAGTTCGACTAGCCAGACCTCCTACGAGCAGTACTTC
TRBJ2-5 . . TRBV18 CASSPPAGAWGETQYF TGTGCCAGCTCACCACCGGCGGGGGCGTGGGGAGAGACCCAGTACTTC
TRBJ2-7 . . TRBV29-1 CSVEVPDGYYEQYF TGCAGCGTTGAAGTACCTGACGGGTACTACGAGCAGTACTTC
TRBJ2-5 . . TRBV9 CASSAQLSGGAETQYF TGTGCCAGCAGCGCTCAGCTCAGCGGCGGAGCAGAGACCCAGTACTTC
TRBJ2-3 . . TRBV2 CASSTGYKQYF TGTGCCAGCAGTACAGGGTATAAGCAGTATTTT
TRBJ1-5 . TRBD1 TRBV29-1 CSVDGQGDQPQHF TGCAGCGTTGACGGACAGGGAGATCAGCCCCAGCATTTT
TRBJ1-1 . TRBD1 TRBV12-3/TRBV12-4 CASSTGGMTEAFF TGTGCCAGCAGCACAGGGGGAATGACTGAAGCTTTCTTT
TRBJ2-7 . . TRBV25-1 CASSESNYEQYF TGTGCCAGCAGTGAATCGAATTACGAGCAGTACTTC
TRBJ1-1 . . TRBV3-1/TRBV3-2 CASSKQAGDTEAFF TGTGCCAGCAGCAAACAGGCAGGAGACACTGAAGCTTTCTTT
TRBJ2-5 . . TRBV5-6 CASSLDGGGGQETQYF TGTGCCAGCAGCTTGGACGGGGGAGGGGGACAAGAGACCCAGTACTTC
TRBJ2-5 . TRBD2 TRBV7-2 CASSLSRLAGWKETQYF TGTGCCAGCAGCTTATCTCGACTAGCGGGGTGGAAAGAGACCCAGTACTTC
TRBJ2-3 . TRBD2 TRBV28 CASSSNPSGTFSATDTQYF TGTGCCAGCAGTTCAAATCCTAGCGGGACGTTTAGTGCGACAGATACGCAGTATTTT
TRBJ1-4 . . TRBV27 CASTAMGQGDEKLFF TGTGCCAGCACTGCCATGGGACAAGGGGATGAAAAACTGTTTTTT
TRBJ1-4 . . TRBV15 CATSLTGSGLFF TGTGCCACCAGCCTGACAGGCAGTGGACTGTTTTTT
TRBJ2-1 . . TRBV4-2 CASSQDSSSYEQFF TGTGCCAGCAGCCAAGATAGCTCATCCTATGAGCAGTTCTTC
TRBJ1-4 once . TRBV6-9 CASSYRAGANEKLFF TGTGCCAGCAGTTATCGGGCGGGAGCAAATGAAAAACTGTTTTTT
TRBJ1-6 . . TRBV19 CASNLGRSSPLHF TGTGCCAGTAATTTAGGACGAAGTTCACCCCTCCACTTT
TRBJ2-3 once TRBD2 TRBV18 CASSPISTSGRAVDTQYF TGTGCCAGCTCACCGATCTCTACTAGCGGGAGGGCCGTAGATACGCAGTATTTT
TRBJ1-4 . . TRBV18 CASSPAFGTLFF TGTGCCAGCTCACCAGCGTTTGGGACTTTGTTTTTT
TRBJ1-5 . . TRBV29-1 CSLSPPNHQPQHF TGCAGCTTGAGTCCCCCGAATCATCAGCCCCAGCATTTT
TRBJ2-7 . . TRBV19 CASSMVQDPLHEQYF TGTGCCAGTAGTATGGTTCAGGACCCCCTCCACGAGCAGTACTTC
TRBJ2-1 . . TRBV27 CASTHLGSGLGDEQFF TGTGCCAGCACCCACTTGGGTAGCGGTCTGGGGGATGAGCAGTTCTTC
TRBJ2-5 . . TRBV3-1/TRBV3-2 CASSQGGETQYF TGTGCCAGCAGCCAAGGCGGGGAGACCCAGTACTTC
TRBJ2-7 . . TRBV2 CASSVGLTYEQYF TGTGCCAGCAGCGTGGGGCTAACCTACGAGCAGTACTTC
TRBJ2-3 . . TRBV6-5 CASRGRVTDTQYF TGTGCCAGCAGGGGACGGGTCACAGATACGCAGTATTTT
TRBJ1-5 . . TRBV24-1 CATSDAGLNQPQHF TGTGCCACCAGTGACGCGGGACTTAATCAGCCCCAGCATTTT
TRBJ2-1 . TRBD2 TRBV10-3 CAISESSGALLEQFF TGTGCCATCAGTGAGTCGAGCGGGGCCTTGTTAGAGCAGTTCTTC
TRBJ2-3 once . TRBV5-5 CASSLQSDTQYF TGTGCCAGCAGCTTGCAGTCAGATACGCAGTATTTT
TRBJ2-2 . . TRBV28 CASSLAGLNTGELFF TGTGCCAGCAGTTTAGCGGGACTGAACACCGGGGAGCTGTTTTTT